Described below is a single TCR beta chain sequence and its context. Its antigen remains unidentified. Investigators isolated RNA and reverse transcribed it into cDNA to act as the sequencing template. Some clones are missing from TCRdb's copy, which holds only in-frame ones; the method was immunoSEQ multiplex PCR. The sample has about 5,900 clones; about 55% are singletons. Deletions cut 5 bases from V and 10 bases from J, with 18 bases between. There are 14 residues in the CDR3. CDR1 and CDR2 from the germline V gene are SGHTA and FQGNSA. The data were taken from a study of CD8+ T cells in alopecia areata. Whole-study context: People stayed on tofacitinib for 6 to 18 months, then stopped the drug for 6 months. General study points: Alphabeta T cells residing in normal skin are also sequenced in scalp samples. Clonality in lesional scalp, especially alopecia totalis/universalis, exceeded that of normal scalp. Mouse data revealed clearer TCR sharing than patient data did, a gap possibly tied to HLA.

Collected material from alopecia areata patients comprised lesional scalp punch biopsies and peripheral blood. The sequencing input was skin. This chain uses TRBV7-2 with TRBJ2-1, with TRBD2 as a possible D gene (6 bases). This TCR came from a human donor with alopecia areata. CDR3 bases: TGTGCCAGCAGCCGAGGGGCGGGGACCGGAGAGCAGTTCTTC. Its translation is CASSRGAGTGEQFF.